Listed below are T cell receptor beta chains from one sample, sequenced in a study of cytomegalovirus exposure and HLA in healthy donors. TCRdb's table, derived via immunoSEQ multiplex PCR, lists solely in-frame clones and lacks some. The repertoire holds about 150,000 clones, roughly 72% seen once, with approximately 1.8% in the top ten. Sequenced: PBMCs. These receptors were obtained from a man aged 35-49 years in good health and CMV-seronegative. Each CDR3 is given with its conserved first and last residue. D genes are given only for firm matches. Rows may omit the clone size; those that give it use once, few, many or a size class.

v_call: TRBV11-2; j_call: TRBJ1-1; d_call: -; clone_size: -; cdr3_nt: TGTGCCAGCAGCTTAGAACAGCCTAACACTGAAGCTTTCTTT; cdr3_aa: CASSLEQPNTEAFF
v_call: TRBV19; j_call: TRBJ2-7; d_call: -; clone_size: few; cdr3_nt: TGTGCCAGTAGTGCATCTTCATCCTCCTACGAGCAGTACTTC; cdr3_aa: CASSASSSSYEQYF
v_call: TRBV7-6; j_call: TRBJ2-1; d_call: TRBD2; clone_size: few; cdr3_nt: TGTGCCAGCAGCTCCGGGACAGACACAGCTAGCGGGGCTGGCTCCTACAATGAGCAGTTCTTC; cdr3_aa: CASSSGTDTASGAGSYNEQFF
v_call: TRBV13; j_call: TRBJ2-7; d_call: -; clone_size: -; cdr3_nt: TGTGCCAGCAGCCCGAAGACACGAGGGGAGCAGTACTTC; cdr3_aa: CASSPKTRGEQYF
v_call: TRBV5-4; j_call: TRBJ2-2; d_call: TRBD1; clone_size: -; cdr3_nt: TGTGCCAGCAGCTTGGGACAGGGTACGGCCGGGGAGCTGTTTTTT; cdr3_aa: CASSLGQGTAGELFF
v_call: TRBV9; j_call: TRBJ2-2; d_call: TRBD1; clone_size: once; cdr3_nt: TGTGCCAGCAGCGGCGACAGGGGGGTGAACACCGGGGAGCTGTTTTTT; cdr3_aa: CASSGDRGVNTGELFF
v_call: TRBV28; j_call: TRBJ2-2; d_call: -; clone_size: -; cdr3_nt: TGTGCCAGCAGTTTATCGGGTGGTGCCGGGGAGCTGTTTTTT; cdr3_aa: CASSLSGGAGELFF
v_call: TRBV7-8; j_call: TRBJ2-7; d_call: TRBD1; clone_size: -; cdr3_nt: TGTGCCAGCAGCTTTGACAGGGGGGTCTTCTACGAGCAGTACTTC; cdr3_aa: CASSFDRGVFYEQYF
v_call: TRBV28; j_call: TRBJ2-7; d_call: TRBD1; clone_size: few; cdr3_nt: TGTGCCAGCAGACCCGGGACAGGGGGCTCCTACGAGCAGTACTTC; cdr3_aa: CASRPGTGGSYEQYF
v_call: TRBV29-1; j_call: TRBJ2-2; d_call: TRBD1; clone_size: -; cdr3_nt: TGCAGCGGGACAGGGGGCGACACCGGGGAGCTGTTTTTT; cdr3_aa: CSGTGGDTGELFF
v_call: TRBV11-2; j_call: TRBJ2-3; d_call: -; clone_size: -; cdr3_nt: TGTGCCAGCAGCTTCTTGGGAGAGGGCGATACGCAGTATTTT; cdr3_aa: CASSFLGEGDTQYF
v_call: TRBV27; j_call: TRBJ2-7; d_call: TRBD1; clone_size: once; cdr3_nt: TGTGTCAGCAGCCCCTCTGGACAGGGCTACGAGCAGTACTTC; cdr3_aa: CVSSPSGQGYEQYF
v_call: TRBV2; j_call: TRBJ2-1; d_call: -; clone_size: -; cdr3_nt: TGTGCCAGCAGTGAGCGAGTTTACAATGAGCAGTTCTTC; cdr3_aa: CASSERVYNEQFF
v_call: TRBV7-3; j_call: TRBJ1-1; d_call: -; clone_size: -; cdr3_nt: TGTGCCAGCAGCTTAACGAGGACACCAAACACTGAAGCTTTCTTT; cdr3_aa: CASSLTRTPNTEAFF
v_call: TRBV28; j_call: TRBJ2-2; d_call: -; clone_size: -; cdr3_nt: TGTGCCAGCAGTTTTTCAGCGGCTTCTAACACCGGGGAGCTGTTTTTT; cdr3_aa: CASSFSAASNTGELFF
v_call: TRBV7-2; j_call: TRBJ2-5; d_call: TRBD1; clone_size: -; cdr3_nt: TGTGCCAGCAGCCCCCAGACAGGGACGCAAGAGACCCAGTACTTC; cdr3_aa: CASSPQTGTQETQYF
v_call: TRBV1; j_call: TRBJ2-7; d_call: -; clone_size: few; cdr3_nt: TGCACCAGCAGCCAGGGGGGACTAGCGGGCGCCGGTACCTACGAGCAGTACTTC; cdr3_aa: CTSSQGGLAGAGTYEQYF
v_call: TRBV12-5; j_call: TRBJ2-1; d_call: -; clone_size: -; cdr3_nt: TGTGCTAGTGGTTTGGGACTAAATCTTCCCGGGGATGAGCAGTTCTTC; cdr3_aa: CASGLGLNLPGDEQFF
v_call: TRBV4-3; j_call: TRBJ1-2; d_call: -; clone_size: -; cdr3_nt: TGCGCCAGCAGCCAAGGCAGGGGAGCTAACTATGGCTACACCTTC; cdr3_aa: CASSQGRGANYGYTF
v_call: TRBV30; j_call: TRBJ1-5; d_call: TRBD1; clone_size: -; cdr3_nt: TGTGCCTGGAGCTGGGGACAGAATAATCAGCCCCAGCATTTT; cdr3_aa: CAWSWGQNNQPQHF
v_call: TRBV19; j_call: TRBJ1-6; d_call: TRBD1; clone_size: -; cdr3_nt: TGTGCCAGTAGTGAAGACAGGGGGTCGACACCCCTCCACTTT; cdr3_aa: CASSEDRGSTPLHF
v_call: TRBV25-1; j_call: TRBJ2-7; d_call: TRBD1; clone_size: -; cdr3_nt: TGTGCCAGCAGTCTCCGAGGACAGGGGTCCCTCTACGAGCAGTACTTC; cdr3_aa: CASSLRGQGSLYEQYF
v_call: TRBV7-9; j_call: TRBJ1-3; d_call: -; clone_size: -; cdr3_nt: TGTGCCAGCACCCCTAACTCTGGAAACACCATATATTTT; cdr3_aa: CASTPNSGNTIYF
v_call: TRBV12-1; j_call: TRBJ2-1; d_call: -; clone_size: few; cdr3_nt: TGTGCCAGCAGCCGGGGGTACAATGAGCAGTTCTTC; cdr3_aa: CASSRGYNEQFF
v_call: TRBV7-9; j_call: TRBJ2-3; d_call: TRBD1; clone_size: -; cdr3_nt: TGTGCCAGCAGCCGACCGGGACAGGGGCCCACAGATACGCAGTATTTT; cdr3_aa: CASSRPGQGPTDTQYF
v_call: TRBV5-1; j_call: TRBJ2-3; d_call: -; clone_size: -; cdr3_nt: TGCGCCAGCAGCTCCGATAAGGGACTTGGGAGCACAGATACGCAGTATTTT; cdr3_aa: CASSSDKGLGSTDTQYF
v_call: TRBV7-9; j_call: TRBJ2-1; d_call: TRBD2; clone_size: -; cdr3_nt: TGTGCCAGCAGCCCCCAGCTAGCGGGGGGATACAATGAGCAGTTCTTC; cdr3_aa: CASSPQLAGGYNEQFF
v_call: TRBV6-5; j_call: TRBJ2-1; d_call: TRBD2; clone_size: -; cdr3_nt: TGTGCCAGCAGACCGGGACTAGCGGGAGTTCCTGAGCAGTTCTTC; cdr3_aa: CASRPGLAGVPEQFF
v_call: TRBV9; j_call: TRBJ1-1; d_call: -; clone_size: -; cdr3_nt: TGTGCCAGCAGCGTAGCCACGGGGAACACTGAAGCTTTCTTT; cdr3_aa: CASSVATGNTEAFF
v_call: TRBV7-2; j_call: TRBJ2-1; d_call: TRBD2; clone_size: -; cdr3_nt: TGTGCCAGCAGCCCGCAGGGAGCGGGAGCCTACAATGAGCAGTTCTTC; cdr3_aa: CASSPQGAGAYNEQFF
v_call: TRBV7-9; j_call: TRBJ2-7; d_call: TRBD1; clone_size: once; cdr3_nt: TGTGCCAGCAGCTTCGACAGGGGAAGTTACGAGTACTTC; cdr3_aa: CASSFDRGSYEYF
v_call: TRBV18; j_call: TRBJ2-1; d_call: -; clone_size: -; cdr3_nt: TGTGCCAGCTCCACCGCGACCTACAATGAGCAGTTCTTC; cdr3_aa: CASSTATYNEQFF
v_call: TRBV6-5; j_call: TRBJ2-5; d_call: -; clone_size: -; cdr3_nt: TGTGCCAGCAGCTCGATAGGGGGTCAAGAGACCCAGTACTTC; cdr3_aa: CASSSIGGQETQYF
v_call: TRBV9; j_call: TRBJ2-7; d_call: -; clone_size: few; cdr3_nt: TGTGCCAGCAGCGTAGTACCCTACTCCTACGAGCAGTACTTC; cdr3_aa: CASSVVPYSYEQYF
v_call: TRBV5-4; j_call: TRBJ2-1; d_call: -; clone_size: -; cdr3_nt: TGTGCCAGCAGCTTGGACAGGGCCTCCTACAATGAGCAGTTCTTC; cdr3_aa: CASSLDRASYNEQFF
v_call: TRBV9; j_call: TRBJ2-7; d_call: -; clone_size: -; cdr3_nt: TGTGCCAGCAGCGCCAAGTCACAGGGCGCGGACGAGCAGTACTTC; cdr3_aa: CASSAKSQGADEQYF
v_call: TRBV2; j_call: TRBJ1-6; d_call: TRBD1; clone_size: -; cdr3_nt: TGTGCCAGCAGAGAGACAGGGGGCCGGAATAATTCACCCCTCCACTTT; cdr3_aa: CASRETGGRNNSPLHF
v_call: TRBV11-2; j_call: TRBJ2-1; d_call: TRBD1; clone_size: -; cdr3_nt: TGTGCCAGCAGCTTAGGTGACAGGGGCGCAAAAGGGTACAATGAGCAGTTCTTC; cdr3_aa: CASSLGDRGAKGYNEQFF
v_call: TRBV6-6; j_call: TRBJ2-1; d_call: TRBD2; clone_size: -; cdr3_nt: TGTGCCAGCAGTTACTCCGGACTAGCGGGAGAAAATGAGCAGTTCTTC; cdr3_aa: CASSYSGLAGENEQFF
v_call: TRBV25-1; j_call: TRBJ2-2; d_call: -; clone_size: -; cdr3_nt: TGTGCCAGCAGTGGGCGGACAAGCCAAACCGGGGAGCTGTTTTTT; cdr3_aa: CASSGRTSQTGELFF
v_call: TRBV6-1; j_call: TRBJ1-5; d_call: TRBD1; clone_size: -; cdr3_nt: TGTGCCAGCACTTTCAGGGGGCGCGATCAGCCCCAGCATTTT; cdr3_aa: CASTFRGRDQPQHF
v_call: TRBV6-1; j_call: TRBJ2-1; d_call: TRBD2; clone_size: -; cdr3_nt: TGTGCCAGCAGTGGGTTAGCGGGTGGGTACAATGAGCAGTTCTTC; cdr3_aa: CASSGLAGGYNEQFF
v_call: TRBV6-5; j_call: TRBJ2-3; d_call: TRBD2; clone_size: -; cdr3_nt: TGTGCCAGCTCGCGGGGGGGCACAGATACGCAGTATTTT; cdr3_aa: CASSRGGTDTQYF
v_call: TRBV7-2; j_call: TRBJ2-3; d_call: -; clone_size: once; cdr3_nt: TGTGCCAGCAGCTTAACGGGACTGGGGAACACAGATACGCAGTATTTT; cdr3_aa: CASSLTGLGNTDTQYF
v_call: TRBV6-5; j_call: TRBJ2-7; d_call: TRBD2; clone_size: -; cdr3_nt: TGTGCCAGCCGCAGAGTGGCGGGGGGCTTCTACGAGCAGTACTTC; cdr3_aa: CASRRVAGGFYEQYF
v_call: TRBV2; j_call: TRBJ2-5; d_call: TRBD1; clone_size: once; cdr3_nt: TGTGCCAGCAGTAAAATGGCAGGGGGCGCAGAGACCCAGTACTTC; cdr3_aa: CASSKMAGGAETQYF
v_call: TRBV10-3; j_call: TRBJ2-7; d_call: -; clone_size: -; cdr3_nt: TGTGCCGCCAAGGATCCTAGCCAGCCCGAGCAGTACTTC; cdr3_aa: CAAKDPSQPEQYF
v_call: TRBV10-3; j_call: TRBJ2-7; d_call: TRBD2; clone_size: -; cdr3_nt: TGTGCCACCTTGGGACTAGCGGGGGGCTACGAGCAGTACTTC; cdr3_aa: CATLGLAGGYEQYF
v_call: TRBV27; j_call: TRBJ2-3; d_call: TRBD2; clone_size: -; cdr3_nt: TGTGCCAGCACTTTAGCGGGAGTCACAGATACGCAGTATTTT; cdr3_aa: CASTLAGVTDTQYF
v_call: TRBV7-9; j_call: TRBJ2-1; d_call: TRBD2; clone_size: -; cdr3_nt: TGTGCCAGCAGCTTAGCGTCGGGAGGGAGGTACAATGAGCAGTTCTTC; cdr3_aa: CASSLASGGRYNEQFF
v_call: TRBV2; j_call: TRBJ1-1; d_call: TRBD1; clone_size: -; cdr3_nt: TGTGCCAGCAGTGAGCCGGGACAGGCGAACCTGGGTGAAGCTTTCTTT; cdr3_aa: CASSEPGQANLGEAFF
v_call: TRBV5-6; j_call: TRBJ1-2; d_call: -; clone_size: -; cdr3_nt: TGTGCCAGCAGCCACGAAGAGCGGCCATATGGCTACACCTTC; cdr3_aa: CASSHEERPYGYTF
v_call: TRBV2; j_call: TRBJ2-1; d_call: -; clone_size: -; cdr3_nt: TGTGCCAGCATGAGGAGCTCTTTCTCCTACAATGAGCAGTTCTTC; cdr3_aa: CASMRSSFSYNEQFF
v_call: TRBV27; j_call: TRBJ2-2; d_call: TRBD2; clone_size: -; cdr3_nt: TGTGCCAGCAGTCCACCATCTAGGGAGGGGACCGGGGAGCTGTTTTTT; cdr3_aa: CASSPPSREGTGELFF
v_call: TRBV19; j_call: TRBJ1-5; d_call: -; clone_size: -; cdr3_nt: TGTGCCAGTGGACGCGGGGGCTCTTTAGAGCCCCAGCATTTT; cdr3_aa: CASGRGGSLEPQHF
v_call: TRBV10-3; j_call: TRBJ1-4; d_call: TRBD1; clone_size: -; cdr3_nt: TGTGCCATCAGTCCAGGGGGCGGGAAAAAACTGTTTTTT; cdr3_aa: CAISPGGGKKLFF
v_call: TRBV6-4; j_call: TRBJ2-3; d_call: TRBD2; clone_size: -; cdr3_nt: TGTGCCAGCAGGGTTAGGCGGGAGGCGGGGGGGGATACGCAGTATTTT; cdr3_aa: CASRVRREAGGDTQYF